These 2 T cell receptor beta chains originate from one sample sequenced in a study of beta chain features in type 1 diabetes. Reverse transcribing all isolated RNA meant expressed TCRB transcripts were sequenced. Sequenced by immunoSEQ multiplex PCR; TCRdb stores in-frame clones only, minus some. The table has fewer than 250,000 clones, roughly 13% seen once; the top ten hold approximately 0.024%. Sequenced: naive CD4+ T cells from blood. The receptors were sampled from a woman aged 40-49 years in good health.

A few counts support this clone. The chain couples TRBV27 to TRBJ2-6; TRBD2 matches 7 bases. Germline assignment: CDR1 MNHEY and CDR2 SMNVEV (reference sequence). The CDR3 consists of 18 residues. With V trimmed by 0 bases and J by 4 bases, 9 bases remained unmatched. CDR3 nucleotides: TGTGCCAGCAGTTTATCATTTTGGGAGCGGGAAGGGGCCAACGTCCTGACTTTC. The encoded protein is CASSLSFWEREGANVLTF.

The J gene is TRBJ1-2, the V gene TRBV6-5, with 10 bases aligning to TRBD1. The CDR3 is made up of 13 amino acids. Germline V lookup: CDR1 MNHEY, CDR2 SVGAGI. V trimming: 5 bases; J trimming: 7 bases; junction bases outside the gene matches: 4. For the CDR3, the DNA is TGTGCCAGCAGTCCTGGGACAGGGGTTGGCTACACCTTC. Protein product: CASSPGTGVGYTF.